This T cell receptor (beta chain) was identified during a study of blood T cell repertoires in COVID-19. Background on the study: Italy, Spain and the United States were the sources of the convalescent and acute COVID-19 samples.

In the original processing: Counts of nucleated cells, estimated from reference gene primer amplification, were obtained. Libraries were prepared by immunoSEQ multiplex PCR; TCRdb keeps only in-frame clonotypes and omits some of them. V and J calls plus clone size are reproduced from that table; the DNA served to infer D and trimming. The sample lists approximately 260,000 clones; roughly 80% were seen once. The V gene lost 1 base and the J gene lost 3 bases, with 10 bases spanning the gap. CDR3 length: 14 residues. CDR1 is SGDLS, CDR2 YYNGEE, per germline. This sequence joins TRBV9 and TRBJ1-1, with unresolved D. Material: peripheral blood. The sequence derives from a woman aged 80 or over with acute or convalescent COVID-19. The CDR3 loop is CASSVNPSDTEAFF. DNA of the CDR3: TGTGCCAGCAGCGTAAACCCATCGGACACTGAAGCTTTCTTT.